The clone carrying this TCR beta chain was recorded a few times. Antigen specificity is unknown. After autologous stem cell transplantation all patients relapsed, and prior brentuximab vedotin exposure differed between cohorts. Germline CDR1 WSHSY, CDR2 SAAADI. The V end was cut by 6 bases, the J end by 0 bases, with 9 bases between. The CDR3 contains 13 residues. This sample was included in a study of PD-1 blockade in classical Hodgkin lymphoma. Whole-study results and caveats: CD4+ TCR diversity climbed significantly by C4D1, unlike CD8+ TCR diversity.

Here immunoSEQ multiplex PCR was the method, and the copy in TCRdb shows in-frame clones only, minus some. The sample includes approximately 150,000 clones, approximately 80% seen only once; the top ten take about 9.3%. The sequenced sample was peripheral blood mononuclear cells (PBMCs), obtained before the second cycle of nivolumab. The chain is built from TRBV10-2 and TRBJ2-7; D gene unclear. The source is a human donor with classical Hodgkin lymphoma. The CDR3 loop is CASRVGYSYEQYF. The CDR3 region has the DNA TGCGCCAGCAGGGTGGGGTACTCCTACGAGCAGTACTTC.